The TCR beta chain under discussion was sequenced for a study of blood T cell repertoires in COVID-19 (dated by TCRdb to the early 2020s). Background on the whole study: Samples covering the acute and convalescent phases of COVID-19 were provided by collaborators in the United States, Italy and Spain. Subjects who had been exposed to COVID-19, were actively infected with it, or had recovered from it provided the deeply sampled blood TCRbeta repertoires that made up the dataset. The samples were drawn from two sources: the first 160 participants of the ongoing ImmuneRACE study, and fewer than 1,500 subjects contributed by 6 global collaborators. Where available, HLA class I and class II types were obtained from metadata supplied by the sample provider rather than from assay-based typing. The repertoires were released in a freely available public database meant as a resource for research on the immune response to SARS-CoV-2. The material from the prospective study consisted of cDNA or gDNA derived from T cells, B-cell-depleted T cells, or PBMCs. Sample metadata almost always included a de-identified subject ID, COVID-19 status, age in years and sex. General study outcomes and caveats: Clinical and demographic metadata were provided uncurated, with the amount varying by source and participant.

This clone was observed a single time. There is no known antigen for this receptor. Within one base of it there is no much larger clone, and no base qualities were kept. Another Seattle source contributed samples from volunteer blood donors who had recovered from COVID-19. Collaborating institutions collected whole blood in K2EDTA tubes following their own protocols. Collaborator samples were shipped for TCRbeta analysis as frozen whole blood, isolated PBMCs, or DNA extracted from either sample type. The immunoSEQ Assay, a bias-controlled multiplex PCR, was used to amplify TCRbeta CDR3 regions from genomic DNA. On the study's bioinformatics: The number of nucleated cells in each sample was estimated from the amplification of reference gene primers within the assay. To quantify the absolute abundance of each unique TCRbeta CDR3 rearrangement, sequence reads were collapsed and filtered. For each sample, productive Simpson clonality was calculated by taking the square root of Simpson's diversity index across productive rearrangements. In its TCRdb copy, this immuneACCESS table keeps in-frame sequences only and misses some clones. Where compared with another copy, unresolved V genes explain less than half of these, and the others have no known cause. Clone size and V and J calls were adopted from that table, with D and trimming inferred from the DNA. The sample records fewer than 200,000 clones, about 88% of which are singletons. The ten largest clones add up to 1.5% to 2% of the sample.

Taken from cysteine to phenylalanine, the CDR3 has 12 residues. The entry retains the CDR3 DNA only, 36 bases that are in frame from base 1. Taken from the germline V gene, the CDR1 and CDR2 loops are MNHEY and SVGEGT. Trimming takes 4 bases from V and 7 bases from J, and the germline ends sit 10 bases apart. The specimen sequenced was peripheral blood. The chain couples TRBV6-2 or TRBV6-3 to TRBJ1-2; the D gene lacks a confident call. The sequence derives from a young man who had recovered from COVID-19. The CDR3 region: CASSSRGGGYTF. The bases read TGTGCCAGCAGTTCTAGAGGTGGTGGCTACACCTTC.